This T cell receptor beta chain was documented in a study of T cells in Graves' hyperthyroidism and ophthalmopathy. In the study overall: Peripheral blood was secured at the point of initial diagnosis, before any treatment.

Germline V gives CDR1 SGHTA, CDR2 FQGNSA. The CDR3 contains 19 residues. Losses at the gene ends were 1 base for V and 0 bases for J; bases not matched to a gene: 11. Investigators excluded patients with uncontrolled infection, other autoimmune disease, pregnancy or lactation. Amplified TCR beta CDR3 regions came from RNA transcripts. When the TCR CDR3 underwent first-round RT-PCR, the HTBI primer set was used. TCRdb processed the multiplex PCR reads anew with MiXCR; each CDR3 protein has one entry. The table records more than 600,000 distinct CDR3 sequences, around 17% of them present only once. General study findings and limits: It was a median 6.5 months before onset that the model predicted ophthalmopathy.

As to this clonotype: The antigen is unknown.

The specimen was blood. V gene TRBV7-2 combines with J gene TRBJ2-7; 11 bases line up with TRBD2. The TCR sequence derives from a man younger than 30 with Graves' hyperthyroidism. The CDR3 nucleotides are TGTGCCAGCAGCTTAGTGGGACTAGCGGTGGCTAGGGGCTCCTACGAGCAGTACTTC. Protein product: CASSLVGLAVARGSYEQYF.